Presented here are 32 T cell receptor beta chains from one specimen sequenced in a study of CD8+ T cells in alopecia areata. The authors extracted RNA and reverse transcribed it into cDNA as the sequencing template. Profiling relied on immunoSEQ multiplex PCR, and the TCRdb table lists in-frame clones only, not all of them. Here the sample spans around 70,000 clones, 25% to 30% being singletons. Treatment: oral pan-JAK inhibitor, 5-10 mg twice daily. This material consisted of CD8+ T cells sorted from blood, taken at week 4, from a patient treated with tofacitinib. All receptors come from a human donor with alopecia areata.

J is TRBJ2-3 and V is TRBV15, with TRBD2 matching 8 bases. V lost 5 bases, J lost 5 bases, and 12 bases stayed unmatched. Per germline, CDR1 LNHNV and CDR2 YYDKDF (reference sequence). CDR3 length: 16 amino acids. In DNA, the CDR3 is TGTGCCACCAGCCGGACGTCCGTGGCGGGGGGAGATACGCAGTATTTT. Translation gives CATSRTSVAGGDTQYF.

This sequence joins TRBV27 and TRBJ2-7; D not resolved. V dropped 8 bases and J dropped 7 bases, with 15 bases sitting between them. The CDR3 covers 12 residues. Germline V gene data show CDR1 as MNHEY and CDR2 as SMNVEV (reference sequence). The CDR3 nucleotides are TGTGCCAGCCGGAGACGTTCCGGGGAGCAGTACTTC. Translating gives CASRRRSGEQYF.

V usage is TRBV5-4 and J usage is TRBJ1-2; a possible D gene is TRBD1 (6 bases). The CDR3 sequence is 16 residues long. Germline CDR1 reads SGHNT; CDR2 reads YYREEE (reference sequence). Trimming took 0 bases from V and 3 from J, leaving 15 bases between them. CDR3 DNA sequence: TGTGCCAGCAGCTTGGAGCAGGGGCTCGCTTACTATGGCTACACCTTC. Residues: CASSLEQGLAYYGYTF.

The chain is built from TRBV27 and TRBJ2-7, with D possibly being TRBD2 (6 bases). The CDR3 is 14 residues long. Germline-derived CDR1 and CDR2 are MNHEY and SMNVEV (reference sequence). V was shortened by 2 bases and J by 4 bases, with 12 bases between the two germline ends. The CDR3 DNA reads TGTGCCAGCAGTTTAAGACTAGGTCCGTACGAGCAGTACTTC. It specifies CASSLRLGPYEQYF.

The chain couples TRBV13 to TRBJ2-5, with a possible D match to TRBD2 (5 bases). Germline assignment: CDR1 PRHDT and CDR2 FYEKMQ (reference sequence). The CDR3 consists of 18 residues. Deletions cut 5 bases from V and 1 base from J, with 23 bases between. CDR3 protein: CASSLRGEPSLLQETQYF. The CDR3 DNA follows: TGTGCCAGCAGCCTCCGGGGAGAACCCAGCCTGCTCCAAGAGACCCAGTACTTC. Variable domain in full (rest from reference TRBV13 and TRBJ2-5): AAGVIQSPRHLIKEKRETATLKCYPIPRHDTVYWYQQGPGQDPQFLISFYEKMQSDKGSIPDRFSAQQFSDYHSELNMSSLELGDSALYFCASSLRGEPSLLQETQYFGPGTRLLVL.

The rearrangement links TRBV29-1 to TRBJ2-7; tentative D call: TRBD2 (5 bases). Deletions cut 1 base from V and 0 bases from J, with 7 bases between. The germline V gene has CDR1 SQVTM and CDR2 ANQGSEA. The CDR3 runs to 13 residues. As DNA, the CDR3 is TGCAGCGTTGAAGCGGGGAGCTCCTACGAGCAGTACTTC. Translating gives CSVEAGSSYEQYF.

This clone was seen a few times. The CDR3 coding sequence is TGCAGCGTAGTGAGGCAGGGTCAAAACTATGGCTACACCTTC. Translation gives CSVVRQGQNYGYTF. V and J are TRBV29-1 and TRBJ1-2, with a possible D match to TRBD1 (5 bases). Trimming took 6 bases from V and 2 from J, leaving 16 bases between them. This CDR3 region has 14 residues. Germline V gene sequence: CDR1 SQVTM, CDR2 ANQGSEA.

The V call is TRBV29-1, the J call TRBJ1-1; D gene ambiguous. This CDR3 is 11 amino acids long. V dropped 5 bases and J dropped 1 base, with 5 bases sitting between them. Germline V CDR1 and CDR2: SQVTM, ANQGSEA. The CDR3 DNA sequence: TGCAGCGTTCCGGGGAACACTGAAGCTTTCTTT. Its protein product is CSVPGNTEAFF.

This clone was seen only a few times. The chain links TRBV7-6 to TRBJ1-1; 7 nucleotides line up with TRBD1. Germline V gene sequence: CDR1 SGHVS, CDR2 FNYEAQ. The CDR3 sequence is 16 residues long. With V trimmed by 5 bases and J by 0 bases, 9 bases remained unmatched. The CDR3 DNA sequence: TGTGCCAGCAGCCGGGTAAGGGGACAGATGAACACTGAAGCTTTCTTT. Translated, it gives CASSRVRGQMNTEAFF.

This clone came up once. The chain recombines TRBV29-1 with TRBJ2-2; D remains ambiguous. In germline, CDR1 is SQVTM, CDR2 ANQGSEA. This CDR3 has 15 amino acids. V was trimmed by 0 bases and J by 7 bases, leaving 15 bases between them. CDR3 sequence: CSVEDSPARGGELFF. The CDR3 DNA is TGCAGCGTTGAAGACAGTCCGGCGAGAGGCGGGGAGCTGTTTTTT.

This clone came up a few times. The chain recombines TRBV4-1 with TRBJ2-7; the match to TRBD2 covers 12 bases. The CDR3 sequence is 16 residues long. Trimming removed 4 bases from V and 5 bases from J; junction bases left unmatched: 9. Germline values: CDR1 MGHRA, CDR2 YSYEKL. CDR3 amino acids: CASSPVLAGGHNEQYF. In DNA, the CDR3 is TGCGCCAGCAGCCCCGTCCTAGCGGGAGGGCACAACGAGCAGTACTTC.

CDR3 sequence reads: CSAEPHEGYTF. For the CDR3, the DNA is TGCAGCGCTGAGCCCCATGAAGGCTACACCTTC. The chain has TRBV29-1 and TRBJ1-2; D call uncertain. The CDR3 covers 11 residues. Germline assignment: CDR1 SQVTM and CDR2 ANQGSEA. With 7 bases removed from V and 8 bases from J, the gap between germline ends came to 14 bases.

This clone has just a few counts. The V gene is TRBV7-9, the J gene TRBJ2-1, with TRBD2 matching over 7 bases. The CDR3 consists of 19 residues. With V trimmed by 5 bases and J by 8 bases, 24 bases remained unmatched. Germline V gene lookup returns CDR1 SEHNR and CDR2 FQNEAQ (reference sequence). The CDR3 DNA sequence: TGTGCCAGCAGCCCACGGGACGCCCCGCAGCGCGGGAGCGTGTATGAGCAGTTCTTC. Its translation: CASSPRDAPQRGSVYEQFF.

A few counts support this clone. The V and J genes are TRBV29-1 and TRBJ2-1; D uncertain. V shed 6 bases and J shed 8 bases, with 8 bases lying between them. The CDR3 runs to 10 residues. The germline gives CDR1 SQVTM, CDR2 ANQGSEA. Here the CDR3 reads CSVQFHEQFF. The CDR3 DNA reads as TGCAGCGTCCAATTTCATGAGCAGTTCTTC.

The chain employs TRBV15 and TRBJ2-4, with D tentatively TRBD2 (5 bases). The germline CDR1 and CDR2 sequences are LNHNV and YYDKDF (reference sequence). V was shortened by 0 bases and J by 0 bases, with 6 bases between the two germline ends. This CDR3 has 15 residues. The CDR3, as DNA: TGTGCCACCAGCAGAGAAGAGGGAGCCAAAAACATTCAGTACTTC. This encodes CATSREEGAKNIQYF.

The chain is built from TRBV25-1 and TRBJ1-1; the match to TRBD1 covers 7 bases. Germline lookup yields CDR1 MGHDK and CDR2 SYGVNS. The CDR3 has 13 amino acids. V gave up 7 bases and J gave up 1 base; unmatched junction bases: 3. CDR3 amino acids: CASTTGPNTEAFF. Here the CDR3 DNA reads TGTGCCAGCACGACAGGGCCGAACACTGAAGCTTTCTTT.

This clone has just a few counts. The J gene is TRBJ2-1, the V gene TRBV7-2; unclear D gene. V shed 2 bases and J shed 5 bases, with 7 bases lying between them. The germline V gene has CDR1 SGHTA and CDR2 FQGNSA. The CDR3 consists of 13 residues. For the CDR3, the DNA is TGTGCCAGCAGCTTACGGCAGCACAATGAGCAGTTCTTC. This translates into CASSLRQHNEQFF. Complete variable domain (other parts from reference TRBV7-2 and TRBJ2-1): GAGVSQSPSNKVTEKGKDVELRCDPISGHTALYWYRQSLGQGLEFLIYFQGNSAPDKSGLPSDRFSAERTGGSVSTLTIQRTQQEDSAVYLCASSLRQHNEQFFGPGTRLTVL.

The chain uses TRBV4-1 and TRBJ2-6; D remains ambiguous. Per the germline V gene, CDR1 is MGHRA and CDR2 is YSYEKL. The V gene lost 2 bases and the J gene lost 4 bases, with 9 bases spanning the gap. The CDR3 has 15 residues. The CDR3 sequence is CASSQIPSGANVLTF. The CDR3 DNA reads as TGCGCCAGCAGCCAAATCCCCTCCGGGGCCAACGTCCTGACTTTC.

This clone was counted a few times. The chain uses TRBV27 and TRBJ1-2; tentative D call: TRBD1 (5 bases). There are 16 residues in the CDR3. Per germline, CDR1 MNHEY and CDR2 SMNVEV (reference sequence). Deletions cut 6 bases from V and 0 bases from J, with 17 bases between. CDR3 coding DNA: TGTGCCAGCAGCCTCCACCGGGGGAGCTCTAACTATGGCTACACCTTC. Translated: CASSLHRGSSNYGYTF.

The CDR3 coding sequence is TGCAGCGTTGGGACTGGGCTGAGGAATGAGCAGTTCTTC. This codes for CSVGTGLRNEQFF. The V and J genes are TRBV29-1 and TRBJ2-1, with a possible D match to TRBD2 (5 bases). The germline V and J ends were trimmed by 4 bases and 7 bases, with 14 bases remaining between them. The CDR3 extends over 13 amino acids. In germline, CDR1 is SQVTM, CDR2 ANQGSEA.

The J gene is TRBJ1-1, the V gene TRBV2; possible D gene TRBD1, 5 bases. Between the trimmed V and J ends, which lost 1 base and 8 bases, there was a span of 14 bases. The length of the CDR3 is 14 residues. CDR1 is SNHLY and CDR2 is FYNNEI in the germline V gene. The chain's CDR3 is CASSEVQGAGEAFF. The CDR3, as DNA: TGTGCCAGCAGTGAAGTTCAAGGGGCCGGGGAAGCTTTCTTT.

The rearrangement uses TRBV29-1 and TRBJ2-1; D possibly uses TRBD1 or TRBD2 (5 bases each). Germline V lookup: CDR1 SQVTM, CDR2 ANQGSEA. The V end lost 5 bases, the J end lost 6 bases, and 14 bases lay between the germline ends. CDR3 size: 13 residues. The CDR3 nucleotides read TGCAGCGTTTCGGGTGGGGGTTCCAATGAGCAGTTCTTC. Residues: CSVSGGGSNEQFF.

This CDR3 is CASSQDEGQGLYSNQPQHF. The CDR3 DNA is TGTGCCAGCAGCCAAGATGAGGGACAGGGCCTATATAGCAATCAGCCCCAGCATTTT. The chain is built from TRBV14 and TRBJ1-5, with TRBD1 matching over 9 bases. CDR3 length: 19 residues. Germline CDR1 SGHDN, CDR2 FVKESK. Trimming removed 0 bases from V and 0 bases from J; junction bases left unmatched: 9.

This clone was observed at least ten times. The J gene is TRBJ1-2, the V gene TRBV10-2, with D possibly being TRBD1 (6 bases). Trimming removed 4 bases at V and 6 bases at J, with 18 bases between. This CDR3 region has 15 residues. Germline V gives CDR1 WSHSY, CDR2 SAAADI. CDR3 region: CASSVVPGGADGYTF. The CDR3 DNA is TGCGCCAGCAGTGTGGTCCCCGGGGGGGCGGATGGCTACACCTTC.

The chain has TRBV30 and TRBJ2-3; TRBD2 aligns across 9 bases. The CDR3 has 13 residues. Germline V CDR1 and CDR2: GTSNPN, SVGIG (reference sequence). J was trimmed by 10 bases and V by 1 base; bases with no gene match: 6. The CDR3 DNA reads TGTGCCTGGAGTGGGGGTAGCGGGAGCGCGCAGTATTTT. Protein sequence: CAWSGGSGSAQYF.

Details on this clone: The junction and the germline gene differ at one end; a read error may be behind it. The CDR3 loop reads CAGREITGYYEQYF. CDR3 bases: TGTGCCGGCAGGGAGATAACAGGGTACTACGAGCAGTACTTC. The rearrangement links TRBV28 to TRBJ2-7; D is perhaps TRBD1 (6 bases). This CDR3 region has 14 residues. CDR1 MDHEN and CDR2 SYDVKM come from the germline V gene.

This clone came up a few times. The CDR3 nucleotides read TGCAGCGTGTTACTAGCTCTGAGGGAAGAGACCCAGTACTTC. It codes for CSVLLALREETQYF. The V and J genes are TRBV29-1 and TRBJ2-5, with D tentatively TRBD2 (6 bases). This CDR3 has 14 amino acids. Per the germline V gene, CDR1 is SQVTM and CDR2 is ANQGSEA. Between the trimmed V and J ends, which lost 6 bases and 3 bases, there was a span of 17 bases.

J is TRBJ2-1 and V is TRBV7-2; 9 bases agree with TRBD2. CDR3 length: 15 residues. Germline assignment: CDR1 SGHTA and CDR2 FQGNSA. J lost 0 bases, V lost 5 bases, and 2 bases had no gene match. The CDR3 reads CASSISGSSYNEQFF. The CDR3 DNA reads TGTGCCAGCAGCATTAGCGGGAGCTCCTACAATGAGCAGTTCTTC. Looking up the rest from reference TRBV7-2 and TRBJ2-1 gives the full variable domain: GAGVSQSPSNKVTEKGKDVELRCDPISGHTALYWYRQSLGQGLEFLIYFQGNSAPDKSGLPSDRFSAERTGGSVSTLTIQRTQQEDSAVYLCASSISGSSYNEQFFGPGTRLTVL.

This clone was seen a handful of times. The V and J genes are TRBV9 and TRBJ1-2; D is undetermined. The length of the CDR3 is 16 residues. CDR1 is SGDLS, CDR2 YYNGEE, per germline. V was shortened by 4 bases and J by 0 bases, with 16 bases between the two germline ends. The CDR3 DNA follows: TGTGCCAGCAGCCTTAGTGGCGAGGGTACTAACTATGGCTACACCTTC. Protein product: CASSLSGEGTNYGYTF.

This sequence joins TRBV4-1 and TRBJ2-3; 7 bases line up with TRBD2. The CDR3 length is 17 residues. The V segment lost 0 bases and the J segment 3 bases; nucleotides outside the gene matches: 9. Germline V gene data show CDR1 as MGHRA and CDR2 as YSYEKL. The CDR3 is CASSQEPLAGVTDTQYF. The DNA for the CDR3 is TGCGCCAGCAGCCAAGAACCTCTCGCGGGAGTGACAGATACGCAGTATTTT.

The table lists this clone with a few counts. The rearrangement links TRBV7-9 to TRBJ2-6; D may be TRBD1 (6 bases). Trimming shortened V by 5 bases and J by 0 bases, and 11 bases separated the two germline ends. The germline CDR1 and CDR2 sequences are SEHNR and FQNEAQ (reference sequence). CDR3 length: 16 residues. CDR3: CASSARQASGANVLTF. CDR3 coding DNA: TGTGCCAGCAGCGCCAGACAGGCCTCTGGGGCCAACGTCCTGACTTTC.

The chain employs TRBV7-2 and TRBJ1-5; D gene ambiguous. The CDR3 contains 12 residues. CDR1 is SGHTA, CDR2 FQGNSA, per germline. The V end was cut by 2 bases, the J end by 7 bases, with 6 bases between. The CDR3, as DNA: TGTGCCAGCAGCTTAACACAACAGCCCCAGCATTTT. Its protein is CASSLTQQPQHF.